This T cell receptor (beta chain) was sequenced during a study of T cell responses to AZD1222 COVID-19 vaccine. There are 12 residues in the CDR3. V shed 4 bases, J shed 4 bases, and the junction held 2 bases outside the gene matches. Looked up from germline, CDR1 is SQVTM and CDR2 is ANQGSEA. Findings and limits, study-wide: Among spike-specific TCRs, nearly half reportedly target unmutated variant regions.

Notes on this clone: The antigen remains undetermined.

Clones were read by immunoSEQ multiplex PCR, and TCRdb kept only the in-frame ones, dropping some. The sample contains about 94,000 clones, about 85% of which appear only once. V and J are TRBV29-1 and TRBJ1-2; 8 bases are a match to TRBD1. The sequencing here drew on peripheral blood, taken 28 days after the second AZD1222 dose. The receptor was derived from an adult who received the AZD1222 COVID-19 vaccine. CDR3 nucleotides: TGCAGCGTTGTTGACAGGGGCTATGGCTACACCTTC. Residues: CSVVDRGYGYTF.